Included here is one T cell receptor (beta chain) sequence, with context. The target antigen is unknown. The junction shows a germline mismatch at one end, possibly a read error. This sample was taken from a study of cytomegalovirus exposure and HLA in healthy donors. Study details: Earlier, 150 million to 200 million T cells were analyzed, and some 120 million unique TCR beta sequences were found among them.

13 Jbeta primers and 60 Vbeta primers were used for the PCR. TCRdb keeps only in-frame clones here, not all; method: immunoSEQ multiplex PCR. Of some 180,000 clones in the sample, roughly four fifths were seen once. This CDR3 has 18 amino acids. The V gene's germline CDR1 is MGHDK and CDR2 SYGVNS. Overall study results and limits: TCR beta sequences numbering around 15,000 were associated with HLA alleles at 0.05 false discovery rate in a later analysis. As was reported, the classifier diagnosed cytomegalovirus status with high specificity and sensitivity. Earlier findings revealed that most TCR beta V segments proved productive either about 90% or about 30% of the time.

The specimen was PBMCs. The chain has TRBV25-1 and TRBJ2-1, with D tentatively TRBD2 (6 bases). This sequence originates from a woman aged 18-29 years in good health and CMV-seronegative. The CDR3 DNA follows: TGTGCCAGCAGTGAATGGTCGGGGGTCAGGGTCTCCGACAATGAGCAGTTCTTC. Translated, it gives CASSEWSGVRVSDNEQFF. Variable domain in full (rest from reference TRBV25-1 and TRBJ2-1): EADIYQTPRYLVIGTGKKITLECSQTMGHDKMYWYQQDPGMELHLIHYSYGVNSTEKGDLSSESTVSRIRTEHFPLTLESARPSHTSQYLCASSEWSGVRVSDNEQFFGPGTRLTVL.